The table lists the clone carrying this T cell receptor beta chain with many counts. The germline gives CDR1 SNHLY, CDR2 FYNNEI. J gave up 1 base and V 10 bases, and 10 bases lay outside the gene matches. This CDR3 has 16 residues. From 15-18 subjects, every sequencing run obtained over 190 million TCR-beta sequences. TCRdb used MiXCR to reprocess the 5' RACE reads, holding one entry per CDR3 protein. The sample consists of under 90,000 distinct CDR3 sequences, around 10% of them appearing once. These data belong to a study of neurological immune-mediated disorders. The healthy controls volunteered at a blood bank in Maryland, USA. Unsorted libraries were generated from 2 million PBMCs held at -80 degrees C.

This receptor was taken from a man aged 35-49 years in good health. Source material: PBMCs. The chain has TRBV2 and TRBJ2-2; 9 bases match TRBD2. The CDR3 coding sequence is TGTGCCACCAGCCCTAGCGGGGATAAGAACACCGGGGAGCTGTTTTTT. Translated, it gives CATSPSGDKNTGELFF.